Below, 8 T cell receptor beta chains from the same sample are listed, as sequenced in a study of CD8 T cells in ankylosing spondylitis. One entry per CDR3 protein, called by TCRdb with MiXCR from the 5' RACE reads. The table has about 240,000 distinct CDR3 sequences, 24% seen once. Sequencing was carried out using blood, either unsorted or a sorted T cell fraction (not recorded which). All receptors come from a male donor with ankylosing spondylitis or in good health (not recorded which).

This clonotype has ten or more counts. This chain uses TRBV29-1 with TRBJ2-1; 7 bases align to TRBD2. Per germline, CDR1 SQVTM and CDR2 ANQGSEA. The V and J ends lost 1 base and 4 bases, in that order; junction bases with no gene match: 7. CDR3 length equals 15 residues. CDR3 amino acids: CSVEGGGGPYNEQFF. CDR3 sequence (DNA): TGCAGCGTTGAAGGTGGCGGGGGACCATACAATGAGCAGTTCTTC.

This clonotype has a handful of counts. The V and J genes are TRBV12-3 or TRBV12-4 and TRBJ2-7; the D is unclear. This CDR3 has 13 residues. Trimming removed 5 bases at V and 0 bases at J, with 8 bases between. CDR3 loop: CASSPFPSYEQYF. CDR3 nucleotides: TGTGCCAGCAGTCCCTTCCCCTCCTACGAGCAGTACTTC.

This clonotype was observed a handful of times. This rearrangement joins TRBV20-1 to TRBJ1-6; tentatively, D is TRBD1 (6 bases). This CDR3 has 14 amino acids. In germline, CDR1 is DFQATT, CDR2 SNEGSKA (reference sequence). The V end was cut by 2 bases, the J end by 8 bases, with 13 bases between. In DNA, the CDR3 is TGCAGTGCTAGAAGCAGGGGCTTGGATTCACCCCTCCACTTT. Its protein product is CSARSRGLDSPLHF.

This clonotype came up many times. The CDR3: CASSFGQVRETQYF. CDR3 in DNA: TGCGCCAGCAGCTTCGGCCAGGTCAGGGAGACCCAGTACTTC. This chain uses TRBV5-1 with TRBJ2-5; no firm D call. The germline gives CDR1 SGHRS, CDR2 YFSETQ. Trimming removed 2 bases from V and 5 bases from J, with 13 bases in between. This CDR3 is built from 14 residues.

This clonotype has at least ten counts. Sequence at one end of the junction differs from germline and may be a read error. J is TRBJ1-4 and V is TRBV11-2; perhaps TRBD1 as D (6 bases). CDR1 is SGHAT, CDR2 FQNNGV, per germline. The CDR3 has 13 residues. The chain's CDR3 is CASSTRTDEKLFF. As DNA, the CDR3 is TGTGCCAGCAGCACGCGGACAGATGAAAAACTTTTTTTT.

This clonotype was seen many times. This chain joins TRBV5-1 and TRBJ2-1; 8 nucleotides match TRBD1. The germline gives CDR1 SGHRS, CDR2 YFSETQ. Germline trimming cut 3 bases from V and 4 bases from J; bases unmatched to any gene: 9. This CDR3 has 16 residues. CDR3: CASSSSPGQGYNEQFF. The DNA for the CDR3 is TGCGCCAGCAGCTCCTCCCCCGGACAGGGATACAATGAGCAGTTCTTC.

Only one count was recorded for this clonotype. CDR3 residues: CASNQGANQETQYF. CDR3 sequence (DNA): TGTGCCAGCAACCAGGGGGCAAATCAAGAGACCCAGTACTTC. This chain joins TRBV12-3 or TRBV12-4 and TRBJ2-5; TRBD1 matches 8 bases. Trimming cost V 7 bases and J 2 bases; bases outside gene matches: 6. The CDR3 is 14 residues long.

This clonotype was detected ten times or more. The rearrangement links TRBV12-3 or TRBV12-4 to TRBJ2-7; D ambiguous. This CDR3 comprises 13 residues. V was clipped by 4 bases and J by 2 bases, with 9 bases between them. The CDR3 here is CASSWQETYEQYF. CDR3 nucleotides: TGTGCCAGCAGTTGGCAGGAGACCTACGAGCAGTACTTC.